These T cell receptor beta chains were read from a single sample in a study of T cells in Graves' hyperthyroidism and ophthalmopathy. TCRdb fed the multiplex PCR reads into MiXCR, producing one record per CDR3 protein. The sample carries 300,000 to 450,000 distinct CDR3 sequences, approximately 13% recorded once. Material: blood. The receptors originated from a young woman with Graves' hyperthyroidism. Both conserved end residues are part of each CDR3. D genes are given only for firm matches. Size is omitted from some rows. Given values are once, few, many or a class for expanded clones.

abundance	v_gene	j_gene	d_gene	CDR3nt	CDR3aa
many	TRBV28	TRBJ2-2	NA	TGTGCCAGCAGTTCAGCAGGGGTCGCGACCGGGGAGCTGTTTTTT	CASSSAGVATGELFF
many	TRBV18	TRBJ2-5	NA	TGTGCCAGCTCACCACCTGGGTCGGGGGAGACCCAGTACTTC	CASSPPGSGETQYF
many	TRBV20-1	TRBJ2-5	TRBD2	TGCAGTGCCTACCCGACTAGCGGGAGGGTGGAGACCCAGTACTTC	CSAYPTSGRVETQYF
many	TRBV28	TRBJ1-1	NA	TGTGCCAGCAGTTTACCGGACAGAAGGGACACTGAAGCTTTCTTT	CASSLPDRRDTEAFF
NA	TRBV20-1	TRBJ2-3	TRBD2	TGCAGTGCCGCCCGGAGCGGGGACTGGGCAGATACGCAGTATTTT	CSAARSGDWADTQYF
many	TRBV2	TRBJ2-1	TRBD1	TGTGCCAGCAGCGGGGGCCGGACAGGGAACAATGAGCAGTTCTTC	CASSGGRTGNNEQFF
few	TRBV20-1	TRBJ1-1	NA	TGCAGTGCTAGAGACCCGGGGGAATTTAAGAACACTGAAGCTTTCTTT	CSARDPGEFKNTEAFF
NA	TRBV7-2	TRBJ1-6	NA	TGTGCCAGCAGCTACCCCTCCTATAATTCACCCCTCCACTTT	CASSYPSYNSPLHF
many	TRBV7-9	TRBJ2-7	TRBD1	TGTGCCAGCAGCCAGAGCGGACAGGTTACCTACGAGCAGTACTTC	CASSQSGQVTYEQYF
many	TRBV28	TRBJ2-7	NA	TGTGCCTCAACCGGGCAGTCCTACGAGCAGTACTTC	CASTGQSYEQYF
few	TRBV5-4	TRBJ1-2	TRBD1	TGTGCCAGCAGTCAAACAGGGGGCGAAGGCTACACCTTC	CASSQTGGEGYTF
few	TRBV29-1	TRBJ2-2	NA	TGCAGCGCCCAAAAGCGAGACCGGGAGCTGTTTTTT	CSAQKRDRELFF